This T cell receptor beta chain originates from a study of molecular identifiers for immune sequencing clone quantification. TCRdb re-called the PCR reads with MiXCR, one entry per CDR3 protein. The sample gives hundreds of thousands of distinct CDR3 sequences, 25% of which show up once; about 0.84% is in the top ten. General study points: It was shown that clones above 20 RNA copies held over 97% of effector molecules, but under 1% in naive cells. One cell's worth of spiked Jurkat TCR RNA was reportedly detectable among about a million naive cells.

The CDR3 is 13 residues long. The germline V and J ends were trimmed by 2 bases and 0 bases, with 2 bases remaining between them. In germline, CDR1 is LGHNA, CDR2 YSLEER. As for this clonotype: The antigen is not known.

Naive CD8 T cells underwent sorting with the CD8+CD4-CCR7+CD45RA+ definition. What was sequenced was naive CD8+ T cells from blood, with Jurkat cell RNA spiked in. Subset described: FACS-sorted CD8+CD4-CCR7+CD45RA+ naive T cells. J is TRBJ2-1 and V is TRBV4-3, with no clear D. This receptor was identified in a human donor in good health. Some libraries in this study had Jurkat cell RNA spiked in. DNA for the CDR3: TGCGCCAGCAGCCAATTCTCCTACAATGAGCAGTTCTTC. It specifies CASSQFSYNEQFF.